Detailed here is one T cell receptor (beta chain). The V end lost 2 bases, the J end lost 5 bases, and 16 bases lay between the germline ends. The length of the CDR3 is 15 residues. CDR1 and CDR2 (germline): SGHKS, YYEKEE (reference sequence). The data belong to a study of T cell changes during pregnancy in multiple sclerosis. The table came from immunoSEQ multiplex PCR; TCRdb's copy has only in-frame clones and leaves some out. The table includes almost 35,000 clones, roughly 90% detected once. This TCR was sampled from a female donor with multiple sclerosis, enrolled in a pregnancy study. The material sequenced was CD8+ T cells from peripheral blood mononuclear cells, taken after pregnancy. J is TRBJ1-1 and V is TRBV5-5, with a weak D call TRBD1 (5 bases). CDR3 amino acids: CASSFFQGLGTEAFF. The DNA for the CDR3 is TGTGCCAGCAGCTTTTTTCAGGGACTGGGGACTGAAGCTTTCTTT.